This is a list of T cell receptor beta chains from one sample in a study of radiation and T cells in renal cell carcinoma. TCRdb's copy holds only in-frame clones and misses some; the assay was immunoSEQ multiplex PCR. The table shows 16,000 or so clones, with about 50% occurring only once. The sequenced sample was tumor tissue, obtained from a patient whose treatment included radiotherapy and nephrectomy. Receptor source: an older woman with renal cell carcinoma. Each CDR3 is given with its conserved first and last residue. D genes are given only for firm matches. The listing skips clone size in some rows; elsewhere it reads once, few, many or a size class.

TRBV7-3	TRBJ2-7	-	TRBD1	CASSLDRGREQYF	TGTGCCAGCAGCTTAGACAGGGGTCGAGAGCAGTACTTC
TRBV7-9	TRBJ2-7	-	TRBD2	CASSLSREENEQYF	TGTGCCAGCAGCTTATCCCGGGAGGAGAACGAGCAGTACTTC
TRBV27	TRBJ1-2	-	TRBD1	CASRHDREEDGYTF	TGTGCCAGCAGACACGACAGGGAAGAAGATGGCTACACCTTC
TRBV7-9	TRBJ2-2	-	TRBD1	CASSGQGNTGELFF	TGTGCCAGTAGCGGACAGGGGAACACCGGGGAGCTGTTTTTT
TRBV14	TRBJ2-7	medium-sized	-	CASSSGLSYEQYF	TGTGCCAGCAGCTCCGGACTGTCCTACGAGCAGTACTTC
TRBV4-1	TRBJ1-2	-	TRBD1	CASSQDRGTGRRYGYTF	TGCGCCAGCAGCCAAGATCGTGGGACAGGGAGACGCTATGGCTACACCTTC
TRBV5-6	TRBJ1-5	-	TRBD1	CASRAGTGSNQPQHF	TGTGCCAGCAGAGCCGGGACAGGGAGTAATCAGCCCCAGCATTTT
TRBV6-7	TRBJ2-7	-	-	CASSRDFAYEQYF	TGTGCCAGCAGTAGGGACTTTGCCTACGAGCAGTACTTC
TRBV9	TRBJ1-1	many	-	CASSVAHNTEAFF	TGTGCCAGCAGCGTAGCTCACAACACTGAAGCTTTCTTT
TRBV5-1	TRBJ2-5	many	-	CASSRRQNFQETQYF	TGCGCCAGCAGCCGCAGACAGAACTTCCAAGAGACCCAGTACTTC
TRBV6-1	TRBJ2-7	-	-	CASGQAAGYEQYF	TGTGCCAGCGGGCAGGCCGCCGGCTACGAGCAGTACTTC
TRBV5-8	TRBJ1-6	-	TRBD1	CAPPGQESISYNSPLHF	TGTGCCCCCCCGGGACAGGAGTCGATCTCCTATAATTCACCCCTCCACTTT
TRBV5-1	TRBJ1-1	-	-	CASSYGRVNTEAFF	TGCGCCAGCAGCTATGGCAGGGTGAACACTGAAGCTTTCTTT
TRBV2	TRBJ2-5	-	-	CASSEHRLQETQYF	TGTGCCAGCAGTGAACATAGGTTGCAAGAGACCCAGTACTTC
TRBV2	TRBJ2-7	hyperexpanded	TRBD1	CASSQTGALGDEQYF	TGTGCCAGCAGTCAGACAGGGGCCCTGGGGGACGAGCAGTACTTC
TRBV5-4	TRBJ1-1	-	-	CASSLAGGITEAFF	TGTGCCAGCAGCTTGGCCGGGGGCATCACTGAAGCTTTCTTT
TRBV5-1	TRBJ2-1	few	-	CASGENEQFF	TGCGCCAGCGGGGAGAATGAGCAGTTCTTC
TRBV5-1	TRBJ2-5	-	TRBD2	CASSHGTSGGQETQYF	TGCGCCAGCAGCCACGGGACTAGCGGGGGTCAAGAGACCCAGTACTTC
TRBV6-5	TRBJ2-5	few	-	CASSYSGRRPQETQYF	TGTGCCAGCAGTTACTCCGGCAGGAGGCCACAAGAGACCCAGTACTTC
TRBV2	TRBJ2-5	-	-	CASSVRAPLEGETQYF	TGTGCCAGCAGTGTTCGAGCCCCTCTCGAGGGGGAGACCCAGTACTTC
TRBV19	TRBJ1-5	few	-	CASSKIREIQPQHF	TGTGCCAGTAGTAAAATCAGGGAGATCCAGCCCCAGCATTTT
TRBV28	TRBJ2-3	once	-	CASSLGAGSWTDTQYF	TGTGCCAGCAGTTTAGGGGCGGGGAGCTGGACAGATACGCAGTATTTT
TRBV5-1	TRBJ2-7	-	TRBD1	CASSRGTGFNIQQYF	TGCGCCAGCAGCCGCGGGACAGGTTTTAATATCCAGCAGTACTTC
TRBV6-6	TRBJ1-4	once	-	CASSYTGQPPNEKLFF	TGTGCCAGCAGTTACACTGGACAGCCTCCTAATGAAAAACTGTTTTTT